This TCR beta chain emerged from a study of CD8+ T cells in alopecia areata (dated by TCRdb to 2017 to 2018). With respect to the entire study: Treated patients were enrolled in an open-label pilot trial of oral tofacitinib at 5 to 10 mg twice daily for moderate-to-severe alopecia areata. Patients stayed on tofacitinib for 6 to 18 months and then had 6 months of follow-up off drug so that delayed response and recurrence could be assessed. To study T cell clonal expansion in alopecia areata, the researchers applied high-throughput TCRbeta sequencing to both the C3H/HeJ mouse model and human patients. Human TCRbeta sequencing covered scalp tissue and sorted CD4+ and CD8+ peripheral blood T cells from patchy and totalis/universalis alopecia areata patients and healthy controls. Biopsies were taken from tofacitinib-treated patients at baseline and again at 4 and 24 weeks into treatment, and several of those patients also had a later scalp biopsy. Scalp clonality was compared among normal scalp (n=4), patchy alopecia areata scalp (n=8), and alopecia totalis/universalis scalp (n=8). RNA came from the PAXgene miRNA kit for fixed scalp, the miRNeasy kit for PBMCs, and the RNeasy kit for mouse skin. immunoSEQ multiplex PCR using 35 Vbeta forward primers and 13 Jbeta reverse primers was used to amplify TCRbeta CDR3 regions.

Library preparation used the immunoSEQ multiplex PCR assay. For TCR sequencing, RNA was extracted from every sample and reverse transcribed into cDNA to serve as template. SuperScript III was used for first-strand cDNA synthesis, primed with a 2:1 mix of oligo-dT and random hexamers. A synthetic immune receptor repertoire was used to assess amplification bias, and residual bias was removed computationally. For the original study's pipeline: Raw reads were preprocessed to remove errors, and CDR3 was defined according to IMGT conventions as the region from the conserved cysteine to phenylalanine. Clonality was computed as 1 minus the Shannon entropy, with the entropy normalized by log2 of the number of productive unique TCRs. Whether each scalp clone was CD4 or CD8 was inferred by checking scalp TCRbeta sequences against the CD4 and CD8 repertoires from sorted blood. TCRdb holds this immuneACCESS table with in-frame rearrangements only. Some clones are missing; in checked studies, unresolved V genes explain under half, and the rest has no known cause. The D gene and trimming were derived from the DNA, and the V and J assignments and clone size from that table. The sample includes about 150,000 clones, with 45% to 60% observed a single time. 15% to 20% of the sample is taken by the ten largest.

Concerning this clone: It lacks a known antigen. It has no much larger one-base neighbor in the sample; base qualities were not kept.

Broad study findings and their caveats: Compared with normal scalp, lesional scalp had higher clonality and more expanded CD8+ clones, particularly in alopecia totalis/universalis, a pattern that suggests antigenic drive. Scalp TCR repertoire analysis is complicated because resident alphabeta T cells in normal human skin are also sequenced, whereas mouse skin is dominated by gammadelta T cells. Shared TCR sequences between patients were less evident than in mice, which may be partly attributable to HLA diversity in the patient population.

Reading the label with the study, this specimen's time point is: baseline before oral tofacitinib. Lesional scalp punch biopsies and peripheral blood were obtained from alopecia areata patients. After PBMCs were isolated by density centrifugation and stained for CD3, CD4 and CD8, a FACSAria was used to sort CD4+ and CD8+ T cells. Reading the germline V gene gives CDR1 SQVTM and CDR2 ANQGSEA. Here V drops 7 bases and J drops 2 bases, and the junction holds 3 bases not matched to any gene. The CDR3 runs 13 residues from the cysteine to the phenylalanine. The CDR3 DNA has 39 bases and is translated from base 1.

The chain is made from TRBV29-1 and TRBJ2-1; 9 bases in the junction line up with TRBD1. The specimen comprised CD8+ T cells sorted from blood, sampled at week 0. This TCR was recovered from a human donor with alopecia areata. CDR3 protein: CSARDRAYNEQFF. The sequenced DNA: TGCAGCGCCCGGGACAGGGCCTACAATGAGCAGTTCTTC.